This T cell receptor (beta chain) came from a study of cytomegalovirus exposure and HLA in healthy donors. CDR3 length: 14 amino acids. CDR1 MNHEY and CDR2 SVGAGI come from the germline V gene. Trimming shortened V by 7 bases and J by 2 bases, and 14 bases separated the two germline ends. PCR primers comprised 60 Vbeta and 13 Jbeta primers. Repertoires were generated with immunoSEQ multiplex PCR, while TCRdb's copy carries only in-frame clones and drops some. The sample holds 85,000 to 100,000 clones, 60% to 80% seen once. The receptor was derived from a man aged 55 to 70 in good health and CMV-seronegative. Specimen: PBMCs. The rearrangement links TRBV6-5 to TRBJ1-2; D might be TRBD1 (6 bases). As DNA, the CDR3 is TGTGCCAGCACGCGGGCAGGGGAGAACTATGGCTACACCTTC. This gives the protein CASTRAGENYGYTF.